This TCR beta chain was profiled in a study of CD8 T cells in ankylosing spondylitis. Study-level results: Seemingly characteristic of ankylosing spondylitis blood was a TCR beta motif consisting of several highly homologous variants. Disease-linked clones bore a CD8+ phenotype and were relatively rare in peripheral blood.

Quantitative 5'-RACE with molecular barcodes generated TCR beta libraries. TCRdb reprocessed the 5' RACE reads via MiXCR and lists one record per CDR3 protein. The sample carries about 480,000 distinct CDR3 sequences, approximately 17% recorded once. From germline, CDR1 is MNHEY and CDR2 SMNVEV (reference sequence). The V gene lost 7 bases and the J gene lost 8 bases, with 28 bases spanning the gap. This CDR3 spans 17 amino acids. In its sample, this clonotype was seen a few times. No antigen is known for it. V usage is TRBV27 and J usage is TRBJ2-3; D is undetermined. Specimen: blood, either unsorted or a sorted T cell fraction (not recorded which). The receptor was isolated from a male donor with ankylosing spondylitis. CDR3 DNA: TGTGCCAGCACCACTACAAATAGGGTATCCCACCCCACTACGCAGTATTTT. Amino acid sequence: CASTTTNRVSHPTTQYF.